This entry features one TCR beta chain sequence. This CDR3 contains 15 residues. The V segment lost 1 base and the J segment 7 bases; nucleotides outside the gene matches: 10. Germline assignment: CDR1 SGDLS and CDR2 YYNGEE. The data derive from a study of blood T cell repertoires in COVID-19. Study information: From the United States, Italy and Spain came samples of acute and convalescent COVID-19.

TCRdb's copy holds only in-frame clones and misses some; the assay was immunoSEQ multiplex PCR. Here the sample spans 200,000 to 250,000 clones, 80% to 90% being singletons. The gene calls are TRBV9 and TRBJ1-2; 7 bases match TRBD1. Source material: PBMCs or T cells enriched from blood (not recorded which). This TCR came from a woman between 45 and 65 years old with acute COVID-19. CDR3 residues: CASSVSGGGGGGYTF. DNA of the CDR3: TGTGCCAGCAGCGTATCCGGAGGAGGGGGCGGTGGCTACACCTTC.